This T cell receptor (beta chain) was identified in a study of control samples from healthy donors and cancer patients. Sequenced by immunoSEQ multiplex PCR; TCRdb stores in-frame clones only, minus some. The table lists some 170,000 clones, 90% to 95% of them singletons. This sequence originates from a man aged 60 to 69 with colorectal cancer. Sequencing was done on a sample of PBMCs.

The CDR3: CASSGEGFNYGYTF. The CDR3 DNA reads as TGCGCCAGCAGCGGGGAGGGCTTTAACTATGGCTACACCTTC. J is TRBJ1-2 and V is TRBV5-1; D unresolved. CDR3 size: 14 residues. V dropped 4 bases and J dropped 1 base, with 11 bases sitting between them. Germline lookup yields CDR1 SGHRS and CDR2 YFSETQ.